Shown below are 28 T cell receptor beta chains from a single sample sequenced in a study of blood T cell repertoires in COVID-19. Assay: immunoSEQ multiplex PCR; the TCRdb copy retains only in-frame clones and omits some. The sample carries under 50,000 clones, 70% to 80% recorded once. Sequencing used peripheral blood. These receptors originate from a man in his 70s with acute or convalescent COVID-19.

This clone was counted once. V and J are TRBV10-1 and TRBJ2-3; 8 nucleotides line up with TRBD2. The CDR3 runs to 14 residues. After removal of 8 bases from V and 4 bases from J, the junction contained 8 bases not matched to a gene. In germline, CDR1 is WNHNN, CDR2 SYGVQD (reference sequence). For the CDR3, the DNA is TGCGCCAGCGAACGGGAGGGCCTCGCAGATACGCAGTATTTT. The encoded protein is CASEREGLADTQYF.

The count of this clone is one. V gene TRBV3-1 (or the pseudogene TRBV3-2) combines with J gene TRBJ1-6; no clear D gene. Germline V CDR1 and CDR2: LGHDT, YNNKEL (reference sequence). CDR3 size: 14 residues. Trimming took off 4 bases at V and 1 base at J, with 5 bases between the two ends. The CDR3 sequence is CASSLGSYNSPLHF. The CDR3 bases are TGTGCCAGCAGCCTCGGGTCCTATAATTCACCCCTCCACTTT.

This clone has just a few counts. This sequence joins TRBV18 and TRBJ1-3; 9 positions agree with TRBD1. The CDR3 has 17 residues. Germline V gene data show CDR1 as KGHSH and CDR2 as LQKENI. The ends lost 0 bases at V and 0 bases at J; junction bases unmatched: 3. CDR3 amino acids: CASSPPVGQGSGNTIYF. As DNA, the CDR3 is TGTGCCAGCTCACCACCGGTGGGACAGGGCTCTGGAAACACCATATATTTT.

This sequence joins TRBV27 and TRBJ1-6, with 10 bases matching TRBD1. From germline, CDR1 is MNHEY and CDR2 SMNVEV (reference sequence). The CDR3 runs to 15 residues. With V trimmed by 3 bases and J by 9 bases, 5 bases remained unmatched. CDR3 nucleotide sequence: TGTGCCAGCAGTTTTGGGACAGGGGTCGGTTCACCCCTCCACTTT. It yields the protein CASSFGTGVGSPLHF.

The chain has TRBV5-4 and TRBJ2-5, with TRBD2 matching 8 bases. V lost 4 bases, J lost 5 bases, and 7 bases stayed unmatched. The CDR3 contains 14 residues. The germline gives CDR1 SGHNT, CDR2 YYREEE (reference sequence). CDR3 coding DNA: TGTGCCAGCAGCCGGGCAGGCGGGAGGGAGACCCAGTACTTC. Residues: CASSRAGGRETQYF.

The sample holds one count of this clone. The chain is built from TRBV14 and TRBJ2-1; D is perhaps TRBD1 (6 bases). Germline CDR1 reads SGHDN; CDR2 reads FVKESK. The CDR3 is made up of 14 amino acids. V shed 5 bases and J shed 5 bases, with 13 bases lying between them. The CDR3 reads CASSRMGHDNEQFF. CDR3 nucleotides: TGTGCCAGCAGCAGAATGGGACACGACAATGAGCAGTTCTTC. Supplemented by reference TRBV14 and TRBJ2-1, the full variable domain reads EAGVTQFPSHSVIEKGQTVTLRCDPISGHDNLYWYRRVMGKEIKFLLHFVKESKQDESGMPNNRFLAERTGGTYSTLKVQPAELEDSGVYFCASSRMGHDNEQFFGPGTRLTVL.

V is TRBV27 and J is TRBJ1-4; TRBD1 agrees at 9 bases. Germline V gene sequence: CDR1 MNHEY, CDR2 SMNVEV (reference sequence). The CDR3 covers 15 residues. V lost 7 bases, J lost 4 bases, and 7 bases stayed unmatched. In nucleotides, the CDR3 is TGTGCCAGCACCCCCCGACAGGGGGTTAATGAAAAACTGTTTTTT. Translation gives CASTPRQGVNEKLFF.

This sequence joins TRBV7-3 and TRBJ1-1; no definite D call. Looked up from germline, CDR1 is SGHTA and CDR2 is FQGTGA. This CDR3 comprises 13 residues. Trimming shortened V by 6 bases and J by 5 bases, and 13 bases separated the two germline ends. CDR3 sequence reads: CASRLGVGTEAFF. The CDR3 region has the DNA TGTGCCAGCAGACTCGGGGTGGGTACTGAAGCTTTCTTT.

J is TRBJ1-5 and V is TRBV10-3; possible D gene TRBD1, 5 bases. Trimming cost V 2 bases and J 0 bases, with 8 bases left between them. The CDR3 is 15 residues long. Germline CDR1 ENHRY, CDR2 SYGVKD. This CDR3 reads CAISEGGTSNQPQHF. In DNA form, the CDR3 reads TGTGCCATCAGTGAGGGGGGGACTAGCAATCAGCCCCAGCATTTT.

The chain uses TRBV29-1 and TRBJ1-5; 10 nucleotides align to TRBD1. Germline V gene lookup returns CDR1 SQVTM and CDR2 ANQGSEA. V shed 0 bases, J shed 0 bases, and the junction held 14 bases outside the gene matches. CDR3 length: 20 amino acids. The CDR3 here is CSVEDRADRGPLYSNQPQHF. CDR3 DNA sequence: TGCAGCGTTGAAGATCGAGCAGACAGGGGGCCCCTTTATAGCAATCAGCCCCAGCATTTT.

The V call is TRBV7-9, the J call TRBJ1-4; 7 positions agree with TRBD1. This CDR3 contains 13 residues. Unmatched junction bases numbered 1, after V lost 1 base and J lost 8 bases. Germline V gene data show CDR1 as SEHNR and CDR2 as FQNEAQ (reference sequence). CDR3 nucleotide sequence: TGTGCCAGCAGCTTAGAGGGACAGGAAAAACTGTTTTTT. This sequence encodes CASSLEGQEKLFF.

The rearrangement joins TRBV4-2 to TRBJ2-3, with 10 bases that match TRBD2. Looked up from germline, CDR1 is LGHNA and CDR2 is YNFKEQ. CDR3 length: 17 amino acids. The J segment lost 1 base and the V segment lost 0 bases, leaving 4 bases of the junction unmatched. The CDR3 is CASSQERLAGGTDTQYF. The CDR3 DNA reads TGTGCCAGCAGCCAAGAACGGCTAGCGGGAGGCACAGATACGCAGTATTTT.

This rearrangement joins TRBV7-9 to TRBJ1-5; weak D call: TRBD1 (5 bases). V gave up 1 base and J gave up 6 bases, with 13 bases separating them. This CDR3 region has 15 residues. Germline assignment: CDR1 SEHNR and CDR2 FQNEAQ (reference sequence). The CDR3 loop is CASSLGGRRGQPQHF. The CDR3 DNA reads as TGTGCCAGCAGCTTAGGGGGCAGGAGGGGTCAGCCCCAGCATTTT.

The CDR3 nucleotides read TGTGCCAGCAGCTTATCCCAGGGGATGAACACTGAAGCTTTCTTT. Translated: CASSLSQGMNTEAFF. The chain carries TRBV11-2 and TRBJ1-1; D possibly corresponds to TRBD1 (6 bases). Between the trimmed V and J ends, which lost 2 bases and 0 bases, there was a span of 10 bases. The length of the CDR3 is 15 residues. In germline, CDR1 is SGHAT, CDR2 FQNNGV.

This clone was counted once. This chain links TRBV4-1 with TRBJ1-5; D gene unclear. The CDR3 has 13 residues. Germline values: CDR1 MGHRA, CDR2 YSYEKL. V lost 0 bases and J 4 bases, leaving 4 bases between the germline ends. CDR3: CASSQDQNQPQHF. CDR3 nucleotides: TGCGCCAGCAGCCAAGACCAGAATCAGCCCCAGCATTTT.

The V and J genes are TRBV18 and TRBJ1-5, with 7 bases aligning to TRBD1. The CDR3 is made up of 15 amino acids. Trimming removed 4 bases from V and 3 bases from J; junction bases left unmatched: 6. The germline CDR1 and CDR2 sequences are KGHSH and LQKENI. This CDR3 reads CASSLDRSHNQPQHF. CDR3 DNA: TGTGCCAGCTCACTGGACAGGAGCCACAATCAGCCCCAGCATTTT.

The gene calls are TRBV6-2 or TRBV6-3 and TRBJ1-2; no reliable D call. Trimming left V 5 bases short and J 8 bases short, with 15 bases between. Germline assignment: CDR1 MNHEY and CDR2 SVGEGT. The CDR3 contains 13 residues. The CDR3, as DNA: TGTGCCAGCAGTCCCGGTCAGGTTGTGGGCTACACCTTC. Protein: CASSPGQVVGYTF.

The chain carries TRBV19 and TRBJ2-3, with D possibly being TRBD2 (5 bases). The length of the CDR3 is 14 residues. Germline lookup yields CDR1 LNHDA and CDR2 SQIVND (reference sequence). V gave up 6 bases and J gave up 7 bases, with 17 bases separating them. The CDR3, as DNA: TGTGCCAGTAGGGGAGTGGGAGAGGTACATACGCAGTATTTT. It translates to CASRGVGEVHTQYF. Combining the CDR3 with reference TRBV19 and TRBJ2-3 gives the whole variable domain DGGITQSPKYLFRKEGQNVTLSCEQNLNHDAMYWYRQDPGQGLRLIYYSQIVNDFQKGDIAEGYSVSREKKESFPLTVTSAQKNPTAFYLCASRGVGEVHTQYFGPGTRLTVL.

The V and J genes are TRBV18 and TRBJ2-7; D perhaps matches TRBD2 (5 bases). Germline CDR1 reads KGHSH; CDR2 reads LQKENI. V lost 2 bases and J 2 bases, leaving 7 bases between the germline ends. CDR3 length: 13 amino acids. CDR3: CASSPMGAYEQYF. The CDR3 DNA is TGTGCCAGCTCACCAATGGGAGCCTACGAGCAGTACTTC.

CDR3 DNA sequence: TGTGCCACCAGCTCTTCCAGGGAATCCTACGAGCAGTACTTC. It encodes CATSSSRESYEQYF. The chain joins TRBV24-1 to TRBJ2-7, with a tentative D call TRBD1 (5 bases). The CDR3 totals 14 residues. The germline V and J ends were trimmed by 7 bases and 1 base, with 13 bases remaining between them. Germline lookup yields CDR1 KGHDR and CDR2 SFDVKD.

This chain uses TRBV7-2 with TRBJ2-7; weak D call: TRBD1 (7 bases). CDR3 length: 14 amino acids. The germline V and J ends were trimmed by 1 base and 4 bases, with 11 bases remaining between them. Germline V gives CDR1 SGHTA, CDR2 FQGNSA. CDR3 DNA sequence: TGTGCCAGCAGCTTAGTGGCAGGGGGGTACGAGCAGTACTTC. Translated: CASSLVAGGYEQYF.

CDR3 residues: CASSPRAQGARRNEQFF. CDR3 nucleotides: TGTGCCAGTAGTCCGCGCGCTCAGGGGGCGCGCAGGAATGAGCAGTTCTTC. This chain uses TRBV19 with TRBJ2-1, with TRBD1 matching 8 bases. The CDR3 has 17 residues. With V trimmed by 5 bases and J by 7 bases, 16 bases remained unmatched. CDR1 and CDR2 from the germline V gene are LNHDA and SQIVND (reference sequence).

This sequence joins TRBV19 and TRBJ1-2; TRBD1 agrees at 9 bases. The CDR3 is 14 residues long. CDR1 LNHDA and CDR2 SQIVND come from the germline V gene (reference sequence). V dropped 4 bases and J dropped 3; count of bases not matched to a gene: 3. CDR3 amino acids: CASSKTGGDYGYTF. CDR3 sequence (DNA): TGTGCCAGTAGTAAGACAGGGGGAGACTATGGCTACACCTTC.

The chain has TRBV27 and TRBJ1-2; D is ambiguous. V lost 6 bases and J lost 4, with 9 bases in between. This CDR3 region has 12 residues. CDR1 MNHEY and CDR2 SMNVEV come from the germline V gene (reference sequence). CDR3 in DNA: TGTGCCAGCAGCCCCCGGGGCTATGGCTACACCTTC. As protein: CASSPRGYGYTF.

Only a few counts were recorded for this clone. The chain combines TRBV29-1 with TRBJ2-5; 14 nucleotides align to TRBD2. With V trimmed by 4 bases and J by 7 bases, 8 bases remained unmatched. CDR1 and CDR2 (germline): SQVTM, ANQGSEA. The CDR3 totals 15 residues. Written as DNA, the CDR3 is TGCAGCGTTGGAGGACTAGCGGGAGGCCAGGGGACCCAGTACTTC. This translates into CSVGGLAGGQGTQYF.

This clone was observed a few times. The chain couples TRBV11-2 to TRBJ1-4; the D gene is possibly TRBD1 (6 bases). CDR3 size: 16 residues. Germline V lookup: CDR1 SGHAT, CDR2 FQNNGV. Trimming took 1 base from V and 0 from J, leaving 9 bases between them. CDR3 nucleotides: TGTGCCAGCAGCTTAGGCAGGGGACCAACTAATGAAAAACTGTTTTTT. This sequence encodes CASSLGRGPTNEKLFF.

This clone was detected a few times. The J gene is TRBJ2-7, the V gene TRBV20-1, with D uncertain. CDR1 is DFQATT and CDR2 is SNEGSKA in the germline V gene (reference sequence). The CDR3 totals 8 residues. The V gene lost 0 bases and the J gene lost 13 bases, with 4 bases spanning the gap. CDR3 region: CSARDIYF. The CDR3 region has the DNA TGCAGTGCTAGAGATATATACTTC.

This clone has a handful of counts. Within the sample, other DNA sequences also encode this same CDR3. The rearrangement links TRBV4-2 to TRBJ2-1, with 10 positions matching TRBD2. The junction had 4 bases not matched to a gene; V was cut back by 1 base and J by 4 bases. The CDR3 totals 16 residues. Germline-derived CDR1 and CDR2 are LGHNA and YNFKEQ. The CDR3 DNA sequence: TGTGCCAGCAGCCAAGGGTGGACTAGCGGTTACAATGAGCAGTTCTTC. This encodes CASSQGWTSGYNEQFF.